Sequencing of this T cell receptor beta chain was carried out in a study of PD-1 blockade in mismatch repair-deficient tumors. Whole-study context: Patients had about eleven mismatch repair-deficient cancer types and were previously treated and progressing.

This CDR3 region has 13 residues. Per the germline V gene, CDR1 is LGHNA and CDR2 is YNFKEQ. Trimming cost V 2 bases and J 11 bases; bases outside gene matches: 8. Method: immunoSEQ multiplex PCR; TCRdb's copy keeps in-frame clones and lacks some. This sample has 60,000 to 65,000 clones, with 88% found just once. This clone occurred a few times. Mismatch repair deficiency was confirmed in all patients, by PCR or immunohistochemistry. Sequenced here: peripheral blood, sampled 52 weeks after starting pembrolizumab. The rearrangement links TRBV4-2 to TRBJ1-1, with 7 positions matching TRBD1. This TCR derives from an adult with mismatch repair-deficient cancer. Written as DNA, the CDR3 is TGTGCCAGCAGCCAAACCACAGGGGTCGACGCTTTCTTT. It yields the protein CASSQTTGVDAFF.